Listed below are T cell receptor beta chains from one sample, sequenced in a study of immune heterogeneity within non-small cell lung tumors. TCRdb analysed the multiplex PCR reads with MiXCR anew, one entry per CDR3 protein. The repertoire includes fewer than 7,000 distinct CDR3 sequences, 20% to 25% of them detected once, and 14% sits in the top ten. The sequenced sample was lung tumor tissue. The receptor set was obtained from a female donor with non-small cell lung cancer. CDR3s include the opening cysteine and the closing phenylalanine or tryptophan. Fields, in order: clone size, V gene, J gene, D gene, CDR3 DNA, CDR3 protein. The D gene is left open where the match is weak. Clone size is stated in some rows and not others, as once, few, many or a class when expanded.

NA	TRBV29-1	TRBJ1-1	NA	TGCAGCGTTGAAGGGGGGGGAGCTGAAGCTTTCTTT	CSVEGGGAEAFF
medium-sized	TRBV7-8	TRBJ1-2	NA	TGTGCCAGCAGCTTACCCGGACAGAACTATGGCTACACCTTC	CASSLPGQNYGYTF
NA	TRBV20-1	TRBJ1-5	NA	TGCAGTGCTACGAAACGAGGGGTCAGCAATCAGCCCCAGCATTTT	CSATKRGVSNQPQHF
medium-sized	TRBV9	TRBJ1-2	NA	TGTGCCAGCAGCGTAGAATTGATAGGACTCACTACACACTATGGCTACACCTTC	CASSVELIGLTTHYGYTF
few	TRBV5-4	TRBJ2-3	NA	TGTGCCAGCAGCTTGGCAGGGGGACTCACAGATACGCAGTATTTT	CASSLAGGLTDTQYF
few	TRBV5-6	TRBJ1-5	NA	TGTGCCATCAGCTTGGGGGAGGTCAATCAGCCCCAGCATTTT	CAISLGEVNQPQHF
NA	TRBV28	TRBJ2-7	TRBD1	TGTGCCAGCAGTAATGACAGGGTAGGCGAGCAGTACTTC	CASSNDRVGEQYF
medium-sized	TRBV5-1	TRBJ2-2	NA	TGCGCCAGCAGCTTGGAACAGCCCACCGGGGAGCTGTTTTTT	CASSLEQPTGELFF
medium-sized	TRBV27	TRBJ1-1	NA	TGTGCCAGCAGTTTATCCCGGGGAACGTACGAAGCTTTCTTT	CASSLSRGTYEAFF
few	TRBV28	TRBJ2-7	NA	TGTGCCAGCAGTTTAAGTAGGTACGAGCAGTACTTC	CASSLSRYEQYF
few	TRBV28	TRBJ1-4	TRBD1	TGTGCCAGCAGTTTGACAGGGGTGGATGAAAAACTGTTTTTT	CASSLTGVDEKLFF
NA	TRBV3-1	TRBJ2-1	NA	TGTGCCAGCAGCCAAGATCCCTGGACTAAGGTTAATGAGCAGTTCTTC	CASSQDPWTKVNEQFF
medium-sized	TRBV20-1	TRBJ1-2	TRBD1	TGCAGTGCTCCAGAGGACAGGGGATATGGCTACACCTTC	CSAPEDRGYGYTF
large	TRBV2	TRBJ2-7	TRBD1	TGTGCCAGCGGGACAGGCACCTACGAGCAGTACTTC	CASGTGTYEQYF
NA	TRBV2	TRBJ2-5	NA	TGTGCCAGCAGTGAACGTAACAGGGTCAGGTGGGAGACCCAGTACTTC	CASSERNRVRWETQYF
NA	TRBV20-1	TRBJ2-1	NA	TGCAGTGTTCTGCTAGCCGGGGCGAGCTCCTACAATGAGCAGTTCTTC	CSVLLAGASSYNEQFF
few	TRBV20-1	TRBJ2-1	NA	TGCAGTGCTAGAGATAACAATGAGCAGTTCTTC	CSARDNNEQFF
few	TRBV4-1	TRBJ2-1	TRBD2	TGCGCCAGCAGCACACATAGCGGGAGACCCACAAATGAGCAGTTCTTC	CASSTHSGRPTNEQFF
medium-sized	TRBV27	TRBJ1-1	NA	TGTGCCAGCAGTTTAAATGGGGCCTACGAAGCTTTCTTT	CASSLNGAYEAFF